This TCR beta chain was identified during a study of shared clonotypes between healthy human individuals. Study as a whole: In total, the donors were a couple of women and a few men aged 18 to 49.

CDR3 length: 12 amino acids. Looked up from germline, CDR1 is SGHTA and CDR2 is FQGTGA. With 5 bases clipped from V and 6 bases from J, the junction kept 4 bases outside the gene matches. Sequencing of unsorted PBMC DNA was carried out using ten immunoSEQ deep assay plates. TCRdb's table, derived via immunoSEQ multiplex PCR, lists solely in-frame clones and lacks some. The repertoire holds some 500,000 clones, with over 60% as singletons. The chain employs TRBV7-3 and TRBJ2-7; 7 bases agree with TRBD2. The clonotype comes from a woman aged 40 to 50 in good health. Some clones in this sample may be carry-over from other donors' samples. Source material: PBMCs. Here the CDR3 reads CASSHPGGEQYF. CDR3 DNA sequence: TGTGCCAGCAGCCACCCGGGGGGCGAGCAGTACTTC.